The 5 T cell receptor beta chains listed next were all sequenced from one sample in a study of cytomegalovirus exposure and HLA in healthy donors. Produced via immunoSEQ multiplex PCR; TCRdb's table is partial and in-frame only. The sample lists some 250,000 clones, nearly 90% occurring once. Sequenced material: PBMCs. Receptor source: a woman under 30 in good health and CMV-seronegative.

V usage is TRBV5-6 and J usage is TRBJ1-1; no firm D call. In germline, CDR1 is SGHDT, CDR2 YYEEEE. The CDR3 contains 15 residues. V lost 1 base, J lost 0 bases, and 10 bases lay in between. CDR3 sequence reads: CASSLRRGVNTEAFF. In DNA, the CDR3 is TGTGCCAGCAGCTTGCGGCGCGGGGTGAACACTGAAGCTTTCTTT.

The chain has TRBV7-9 and TRBJ2-3; 12 bases map to TRBD2. The V gene end was trimmed by 4 bases and the J gene end by 0 bases; junction bases not matched to a gene: 8. The CDR3 is 18 amino acids. Germline lookup yields CDR1 SEHNR and CDR2 FQNEAQ (reference sequence). CDR3 nucleotide sequence: TGTGCCAGCAGCTCTACCCGGACTAGCGGGGTTAGCACAGATACGCAGTATTTT. Its protein product is CASSSTRTSGVSTDTQYF.

V usage is TRBV2 and J usage is TRBJ1-1; 8 nucleotides align to TRBD1. This CDR3 is 15 amino acids long. Unmatched junction bases numbered 7, after V lost 6 bases and J lost 1 base. The V gene's germline CDR1 is SNHLY and CDR2 FYNNEI. The CDR3 DNA reads as TGTGCCAGCAGCTTAAGACAGGGGACGAACACTGAAGCTTTCTTT. It is translated as CASSLRQGTNTEAFF.

This chain uses TRBV4-3 with TRBJ2-3, with TRBD1 matching 8 bases. The CDR3 has 17 amino acids. Germline V gives CDR1 LGHNA, CDR2 YSLEER. Germline trimming cut 5 bases from V and 5 bases from J; bases unmatched to any gene: 15. The CDR3 DNA reads as TGCGCCAGCAGCAAACAGTTAGGACAGGGATTTTTAGATACGCAGTATTTT. Amino acid sequence: CASSKQLGQGFLDTQYF.

This chain links TRBV5-1 with TRBJ2-1; perhaps TRBD2 as D (6 bases). The germline CDR1 and CDR2 sequences are SGHRS and YFSETQ. Trimming took off 0 bases at V and 7 bases at J, with 14 bases between the two ends. The CDR3 runs 15 residues. The DNA of the CDR3 is TGCGCCAGCAGCTTGGTTTTGGAGGGGTGGAATGAGCAGTTCTTC. Translation: CASSLVLEGWNEQFF.